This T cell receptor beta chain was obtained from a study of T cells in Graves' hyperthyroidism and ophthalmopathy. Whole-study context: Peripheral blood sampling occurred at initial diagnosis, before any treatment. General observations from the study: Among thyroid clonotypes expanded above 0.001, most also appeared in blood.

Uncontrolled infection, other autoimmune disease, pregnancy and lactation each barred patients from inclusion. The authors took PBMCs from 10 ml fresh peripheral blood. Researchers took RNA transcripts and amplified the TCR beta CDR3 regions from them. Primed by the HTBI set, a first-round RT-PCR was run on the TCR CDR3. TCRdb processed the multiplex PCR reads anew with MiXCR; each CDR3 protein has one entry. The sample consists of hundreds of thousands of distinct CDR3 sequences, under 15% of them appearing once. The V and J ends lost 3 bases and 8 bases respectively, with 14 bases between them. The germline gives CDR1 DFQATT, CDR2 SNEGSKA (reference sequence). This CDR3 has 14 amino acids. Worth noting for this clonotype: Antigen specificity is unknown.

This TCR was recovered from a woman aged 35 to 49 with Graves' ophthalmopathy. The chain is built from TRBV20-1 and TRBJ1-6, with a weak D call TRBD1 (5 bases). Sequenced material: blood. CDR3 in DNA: TGCAGTGCTAGGGACACCCGCTCGTATTCACCCCTCCACTTT. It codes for CSARDTRSYSPLHF.